This entry describes one T cell receptor (beta chain). It has no known antigen specificity. No clone much larger than this one lies a single base away; base qualities are absent. Using the deep immunoSEQ assay, TCR CDR3 regions were amplified from genomic DNA by multiplex PCR. Genomic DNA extracted from each cell subset was distributed evenly over all wells of several immunoSEQ 96-well plates, and each plate served as one replicate. For sorted subsets, around 200 ng genomic DNA, equal to 25,000 to 35,000 T cell genomes, was loaded into each replicate PCR. The purified libraries were quantified using a Qubit 3.0 fluorometer, sized with a Bioanalyzer 2100, and then quantified again using the KAPA Library Quantification kit. A separate single-read 150-cycle Illumina NextSeq 550 flow cell was used to sequence each immunoSEQ 96-well plate. The study's processing was this. Because the immunoSEQ output included only junctional sequences and no quality scores, the filtering could not be the same as the filtering used for full-length reads. Sequences were annotated with PyIR, a Python wrapper for IgBLAST v1.9, using IMGT germline references to assign V/J genes and CDR3. Any read was removed if the V/J assignment was weak (E-value above 1e-6), the CDR3 was missing, or the read contained stop codons, out-of-frame junctions, or ambiguous translated residues. V3J clonotypes were defined as sequences sharing an identical inferred V gene, J gene, and CDR3 amino acid sequence. Percentage overlap between repertoires was calculated by dividing the number of shared unique clonotypes by the size of the smaller repertoire. Repertoire richness was assessed with RTK rarefaction, the Chao1 estimator, and Recon v2.1 estimates of unobserved clonotypes. Generation probabilities for all TCRbeta clonotypes obtained by the gDNA method from a handful of donors were computed using OLGA. TCRdb limited this immuneACCESS table to in-frame rearrangements with V and J called. A share of clones is missing; checked studies link under half to unresolved V genes, and the rest is unexplained. From that table come the V and J calls and clone size; the DNA was used to work out D and trimming. The sample table contains some 2,400,000 clones; only one count was recorded for approximately 96% of them. The ten largest clonotypes hold less than 0.15% of the sample.

Healthy HIV-negative adults with no recently reported acute infections or vaccinations were included as donors. Only Caucasian adults living in Nashville, Tennessee, USA were represented among the donors. CD4+ T cells were enriched by magnetic negative selection, after which naive cells were positively selected on CD45RA and the negative fraction was taken as the memory subset. After blood collection by leukapheresis, PBMCs were isolated using Ficoll-Histopaque density gradient centrifugation and then cryopreserved in the vapor phase of liquid nitrogen. Analytical flow cytometry was used to check the purity and quantity of each magnetically sorted T cell population. Each sorted fraction had its genomic DNA isolated and then quantified by UV absorbance on a Nanodrop 2000c. The sample belongs to a study of shared clonotypes between healthy human individuals (dated by TCRdb to the early 2020s). Context from the whole study: The cohort included three men and a couple of women between 18 and 49 years of age. For each donor, three plates each were used for CD4 naive and CD4 memory, two plates were used for CD8 naive, and one plate was used for CD8 memory. Blood TCR repertoires of five healthy adults were deeply sequenced to estimate repertoire size and the extent of clonotype sharing between individuals. To increase sequencing depth and limit assay-specific biases, different laboratories used diverse techniques to prepare libraries and sequence TCR repertoires. Leukapheresis yielded between about 0.85 and 10 billion PBMCs per donor.

On the study overall, not on this receptor specifically: Higher generation probabilities were observed for clonotypes shared by all four sorted-subset donors than for non-shared clonotypes. Rarefaction of sorted-subset datasets indicated incomplete sequencing despite the large sequencing depth. Pairwise subsampling indicated that sequencing depth was expected to affect the degree of clonotype sharing among donors. Only blood was sampled, and tissue TCR repertoires likely differ from those in blood. Naive subsets generally had larger estimated clonotype richness than memory subsets. The small number of donors limited the genetic and exposure-history diversity represented. About 5% of naive CD4, 3.5% of naive CD8, 2.3% of memory CD4, and about 0.4% of memory CD8 clonotypes were shared across several donors.

The CDR3 runs 15 amino acids, cysteine and phenylalanine included. Just CDR3 DNA is preserved here, 45 bases in frame from base 1. The germline V gene (reference sequence) gives CDR1 as SEHNR and CDR2 as FQNEAQ. A distance of 17 bases separates the germline ends of V and J, which lose 8 bases and 4 bases respectively. The chain links TRBV7-9 with TRBJ1-4; matching of 6 bases hints at TRBD1 as the D gene. The source is a man younger than 30 in good health. Material for sequencing was naive CD4+ T cells sorted from blood. The sample's cell subset or site label is to be understood as: CD45RA+ positively selected. The sequenced DNA: TGTGCCAGCCTCCCGCTGCAGGGGAGTAATGAAAAACTGTTTTTT. Its protein is CASLPLQGSNEKLFF.